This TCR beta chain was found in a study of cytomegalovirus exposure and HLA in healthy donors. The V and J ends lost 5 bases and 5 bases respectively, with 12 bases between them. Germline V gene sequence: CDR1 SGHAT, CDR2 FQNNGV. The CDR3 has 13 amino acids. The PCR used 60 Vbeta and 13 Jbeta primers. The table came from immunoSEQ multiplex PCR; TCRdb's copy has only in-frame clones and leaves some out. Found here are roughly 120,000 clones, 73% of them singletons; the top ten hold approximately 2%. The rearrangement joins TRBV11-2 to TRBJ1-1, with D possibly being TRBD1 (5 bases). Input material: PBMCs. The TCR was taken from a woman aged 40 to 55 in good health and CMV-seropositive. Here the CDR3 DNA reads TGTGCCAGCAGCCCCCAGGGAGGGACTGAAGCTTTCTTT. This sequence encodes CASSPQGGTEAFF.